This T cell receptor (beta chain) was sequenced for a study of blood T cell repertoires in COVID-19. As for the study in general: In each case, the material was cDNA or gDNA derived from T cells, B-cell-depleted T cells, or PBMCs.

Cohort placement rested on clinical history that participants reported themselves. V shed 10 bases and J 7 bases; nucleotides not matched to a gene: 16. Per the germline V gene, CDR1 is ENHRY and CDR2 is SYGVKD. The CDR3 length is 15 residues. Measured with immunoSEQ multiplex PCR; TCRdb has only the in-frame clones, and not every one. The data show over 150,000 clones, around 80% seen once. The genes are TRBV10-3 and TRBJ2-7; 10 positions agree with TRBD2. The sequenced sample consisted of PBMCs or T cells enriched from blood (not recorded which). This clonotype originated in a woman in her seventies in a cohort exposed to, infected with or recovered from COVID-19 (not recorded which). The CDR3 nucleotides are TGTGCCACCGGTCGGATGCTAGCGGGAGAGAAGGAGCAGTACTTC. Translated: CATGRMLAGEKEQYF.